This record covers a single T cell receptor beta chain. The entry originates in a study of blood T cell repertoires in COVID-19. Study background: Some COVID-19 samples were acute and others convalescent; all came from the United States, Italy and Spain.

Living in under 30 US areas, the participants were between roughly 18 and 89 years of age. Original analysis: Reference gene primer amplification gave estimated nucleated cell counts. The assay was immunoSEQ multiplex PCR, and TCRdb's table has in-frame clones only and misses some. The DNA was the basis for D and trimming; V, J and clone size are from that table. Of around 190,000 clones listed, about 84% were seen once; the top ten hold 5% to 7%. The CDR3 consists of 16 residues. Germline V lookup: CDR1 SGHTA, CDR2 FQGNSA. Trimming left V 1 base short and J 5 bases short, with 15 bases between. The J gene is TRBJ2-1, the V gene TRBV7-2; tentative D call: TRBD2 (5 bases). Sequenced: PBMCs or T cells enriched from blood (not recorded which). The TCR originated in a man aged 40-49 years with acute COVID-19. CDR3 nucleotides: TGTGCCAGCAGCTTAGTTAGCCTACTCGGGAACAATGAGCAGTTCTTC. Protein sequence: CASSLVSLLGNNEQFF. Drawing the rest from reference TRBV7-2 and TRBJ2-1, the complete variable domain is GAGVSQSPSNKVTEKGKDVELRCDPISGHTALYWYRQSLGQGLEFLIYFQGNSAPDKSGLPSDRFSAERTGGSVSTLTIQRTQQEDSAVYLCASSLVSLLGNNEQFFGPGTRLTVL.